These T cell receptor beta chains were read from a single sample in a study of T cell responses to AZD1222 COVID-19 vaccine. Sequencing used immunoSEQ multiplex PCR; TCRdb keeps in-frame clones, though not all of them. This sample has 100,000 to 150,000 clones, with approximately 85% found just once. The source material was peripheral blood, sampled on day 0 of MenACWY control vaccination. All receptors derive from an adult in good health. The CDR3 runs from the conserved cysteine through the conserved F or W. D genes are given only for firm matches. Expanded clones get a size class; other rows say once, few or many, or leave the size out.

J: TRBJ1-1
size: few
V: TRBV27
D: .
CDR3: CASSPWGGKRNTEAFF
DNA: TGTGCCAGCAGTCCCTGGGGAGGAAAGAGAAACACTGAAGCTTTCTTT

J: TRBJ1-1
size: few
V: TRBV28
D: TRBD1
CDR3: CASSSQGDGSEAFF
DNA: TGTGCCAGCAGTTCTCAGGGGGATGGTTCTGAAGCTTTCTTT

J: TRBJ1-3
size: .
V: TRBV5-1
D: .
CDR3: CASSLVTGISGNTIYF
DNA: TGCGCCAGCAGCTTGGTTACAGGGATCTCTGGAAACACCATATATTTT

J: TRBJ2-1
size: once
V: TRBV18
D: .
CDR3: CASSPRFQTYNEQFF
DNA: TGTGCCAGCTCACCACGGTTTCAGACCTACAATGAGCAGTTCTTC

J: TRBJ2-5
size: .
V: TRBV7-9
D: .
CDR3: CASSLAPGIETQYF
DNA: TGTGCCAGCAGCTTAGCGCCCGGGATCGAGACCCAGTACTTC

J: TRBJ2-5
size: .
V: TRBV4-1
D: .
CDR3: CASSQEAGIETQYF
DNA: TGCGCCAGCAGCCAAGAGGCGGGGATTGAGACCCAGTACTTC

J: TRBJ2-1
size: .
V: TRBV2
D: TRBD2
CDR3: CASSDLAGFGDSEQFF
DNA: TGTGCCAGCAGTGATCTAGCGGGATTTGGCGACAGCGAGCAGTTCTTC

J: TRBJ1-5
size: .
V: TRBV5-5
D: .
CDR3: CASKFRQDSNQPQHF
DNA: TGTGCCAGCAAATTTAGACAGGATAGCAATCAGCCCCAGCATTTT

J: TRBJ2-7
size: .
V: TRBV19
D: TRBD2
CDR3: CASSRGLAYEQYF
DNA: TGTGCCAGTAGTAGGGGACTAGCCTACGAGCAGTACTTC

J: TRBJ2-7
size: .
V: TRBV28
D: .
CDR3: CASSLSLRLYTYEQYF
DNA: TGTGCCAGCAGTTTATCGCTTAGGCTTTACACCTACGAGCAGTACTTC

J: TRBJ2-5
size: .
V: TRBV6-5
D: TRBD1
CDR3: CASSSPGTGQETQYF
DNA: TGTGCCAGCAGTTCCCCAGGGACAGGTCAAGAGACCCAGTACTTC

J: TRBJ1-4
size: .
V: TRBV4-1
D: TRBD1
CDR3: CASSLGDRETEKLFF
DNA: TGCGCCAGCAGCCTAGGGGACAGGGAGACCGAAAAACTGTTTTTT

J: TRBJ2-3
size: .
V: TRBV28
D: TRBD1
CDR3: CASSYRQGKDTQYF
DNA: TGTGCCAGCAGTTACCGACAGGGAAAAGATACGCAGTATTTT

J: TRBJ2-1
size: .
V: TRBV27
D: .
CDR3: CASSLDSGLYNEQFF
DNA: TGTGCCAGCAGCCTGGACAGCGGGTTATACAATGAGCAGTTCTTC

J: TRBJ2-7
size: .
V: TRBV10-2
D: TRBD2
CDR3: CASRTSGPSGEQYF
DNA: TGCGCCAGCCGGACTAGCGGGCCTTCCGGTGAGCAGTACTTC

J: TRBJ2-2
size: once
V: TRBV27
D: TRBD2
CDR3: CASSTSGRNTGELFF
DNA: TGTGCCAGCAGTACCAGCGGGAGGAACACCGGGGAGCTGTTTTTT

J: TRBJ2-7
size: .
V: TRBV28
D: .
CDR3: CASTAQQYF
DNA: TGTGCCAGCACCGCGCAGCAGTACTTC

J: TRBJ2-3
size: .
V: TRBV5-1
D: TRBD1
CDR3: CASSYRGQGGRGTDTQYF
DNA: TGCGCCAGCAGCTACAGGGGGCAAGGAGGTAGGGGCACAGATACGCAGTATTTT